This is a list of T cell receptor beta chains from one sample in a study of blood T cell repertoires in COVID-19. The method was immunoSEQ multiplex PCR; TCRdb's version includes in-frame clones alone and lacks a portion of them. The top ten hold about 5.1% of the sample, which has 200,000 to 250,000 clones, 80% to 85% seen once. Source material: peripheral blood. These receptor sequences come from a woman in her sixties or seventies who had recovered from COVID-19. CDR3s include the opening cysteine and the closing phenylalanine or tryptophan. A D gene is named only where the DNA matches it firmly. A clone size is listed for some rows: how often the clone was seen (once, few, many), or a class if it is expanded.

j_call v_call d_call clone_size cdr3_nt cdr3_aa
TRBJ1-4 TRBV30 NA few TGTGCCTGGAGTAGGCGGCTAGAAAAAGAAAAACTGTTTTTT CAWSRRLEKEKLFF
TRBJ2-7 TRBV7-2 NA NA TGTGCCAGCAGCTTAGTTTTGGGACTCAGCCCCTACGAGCAGTACTTC CASSLVLGLSPYEQYF
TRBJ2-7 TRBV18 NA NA TGTGCCAGCTCACCACCGGTCAGAAGCTCCTACGAGCAGTACTTC CASSPPVRSSYEQYF
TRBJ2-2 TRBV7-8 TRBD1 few TGTGCCAGCAGCTTAGCGAGGGCCGGACAGGGACGACCCACCGGGGAGCTGTTTTTT CASSLARAGQGRPTGELFF
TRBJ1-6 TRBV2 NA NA TGTGCCAGCAATAGGGGCTGGAGATCACCCCTCCACTTT CASNRGWRSPLHF
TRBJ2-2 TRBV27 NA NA TGTGCCAGCAGTCCATCTCTAATTGTCACCGGGGAGCTGTTTTTT CASSPSLIVTGELFF
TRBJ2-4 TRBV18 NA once TGTGCCAGCTCACCACTGTGGGGGCGGGAAAACATTCAGTACTTC CASSPLWGRENIQYF
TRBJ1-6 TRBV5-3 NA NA TGTGCCAGAAGCTATGCCGGGAGGAATTCACCCCTCCACTTT CARSYAGRNSPLHF
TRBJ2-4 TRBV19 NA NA TGTGCCAGTAGGACCGGGGACATTCAGTACTTC CASRTGDIQYF
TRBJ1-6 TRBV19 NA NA TGTGCCAGTAGTCTCACGAGCAATTCACCCCTCCACTTT CASSLTSNSPLHF
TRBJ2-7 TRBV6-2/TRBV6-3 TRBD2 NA TGTGCCAGCAGTTACCTCCTCGGGGAGCCGGGGGGCGAGCAGTACTTC CASSYLLGEPGGEQYF
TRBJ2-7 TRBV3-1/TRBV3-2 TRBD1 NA TGTGCCAGCAGCCGGGACAGAGACTCCTACGAGCAGTACTTC CASSRDRDSYEQYF
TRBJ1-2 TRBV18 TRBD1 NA TGTGCCAGCTCACCATTGGACAGGTCGTATGGCTACACCTTC CASSPLDRSYGYTF
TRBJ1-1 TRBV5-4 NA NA TGTGCCAGCAGCTTGGCCGACAGAGAGAACACTGAAGCTTTCTTT CASSLADRENTEAFF
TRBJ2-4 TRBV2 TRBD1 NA TGTGCCAGCAACCAACGACAGGGGGCGTACATTCAGTACTTC CASNQRQGAYIQYF
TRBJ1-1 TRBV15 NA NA TGTGCCACCAGCAGAGATAGTTACGAACGATCCCGAGAAGCTTTCTTT CATSRDSYERSREAFF
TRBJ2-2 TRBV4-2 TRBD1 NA TGTGCCAGCAGCCAGGAATCGTGGGACAGGGTTCCCGGGGAGCTGTTTTTT CASSQESWDRVPGELFF
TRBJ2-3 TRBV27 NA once TGTGCCAGCAGGCTACTTGCGGGTACAGATACGCAGTATTTT CASRLLAGTDTQYF
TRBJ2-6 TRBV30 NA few TGTGCCTGGTCTCCTGGGGCCAACGTCCTGACTTTC CAWSPGANVLTF
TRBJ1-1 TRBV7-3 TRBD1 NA TGTGCCAGCAGCTTACGGGGACAGGGTTCGGGCACTGAAGCTTTCTTT CASSLRGQGSGTEAFF
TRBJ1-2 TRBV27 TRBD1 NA TGTGCCAGCAGTGTTGACAGGGTGCGTGGCTACACCTTC CASSVDRVRGYTF
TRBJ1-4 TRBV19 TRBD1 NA TGTGCCAGTAGTACTTATCGGACAGGCCGGGGTGAAAAACTGTTTTTT CASSTYRTGRGEKLFF
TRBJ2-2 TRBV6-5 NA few TGTGCCAGCAGTTACTCCTACGGACTCACCGGGGAGCTGTTTTTT CASSYSYGLTGELFF
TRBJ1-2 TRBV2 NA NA TGTGCCAGCTCTCAACAGGGACCCAACTATGGCTACACCTTC CASSQQGPNYGYTF
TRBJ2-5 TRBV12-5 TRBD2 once TGTGCTAGTGGCCGGACTAGCGGGGGAGGCGAGACCCAGTACTTC CASGRTSGGGETQYF
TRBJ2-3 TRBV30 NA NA TGTGCCTGGAGTATGACTGGAGATACGCAGTATTTT CAWSMTGDTQYF
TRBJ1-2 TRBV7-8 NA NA TGTGCCAGCAGCCTAGGGGGGGGCTATGGCTACACCTTC CASSLGGGYGYTF
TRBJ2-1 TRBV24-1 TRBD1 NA TGTGCCACCAGTACAGGGGGAGAATCCTACAATGAGCAGTTCTTC CATSTGGESYNEQFF
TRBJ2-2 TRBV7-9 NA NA TGTGCCAGCAGCCCCCGACAGAGACTCAACACCGGGGAGCTGTTTTTT CASSPRQRLNTGELFF
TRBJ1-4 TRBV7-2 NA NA TGTGCCAGCAGCTTTGGGCAAAGTGAAAAACTGTTTTTT CASSFGQSEKLFF
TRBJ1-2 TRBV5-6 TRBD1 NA TGTGCCAGCAGCTTGGTGGACAGGGGGGATGGCTACACCTTC CASSLVDRGDGYTF
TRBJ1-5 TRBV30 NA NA TGTGCCTGGAGTCCCTCCCGGGGGGAAAAGGGCAATCAGCCCCAGCATTTT CAWSPSRGEKGNQPQHF
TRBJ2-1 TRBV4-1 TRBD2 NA TGCGCCAGCAGCCCCCGGGCCCAGCGGGGGGCCAATGAGCAGTTCTTC CASSPRAQRGANEQFF
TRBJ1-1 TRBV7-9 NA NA TGTGCCAGCAGCTTAGAATCTGACACTGAAGCTTTCTTT CASSLESDTEAFF
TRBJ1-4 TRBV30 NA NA TGTGCCAGCGGGGGGGAAAAACTGTTTTTT CASGGEKLFF
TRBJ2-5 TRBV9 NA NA TGTGCCAGCAGCGTTGGGGCCACCCGCGAGACCCAGTACTTC CASSVGATRETQYF
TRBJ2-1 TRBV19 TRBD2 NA TGTGCCAGTAGTGTGACTAGCGGGGGGTACATCAATGAGCAGTTCTTC CASSVTSGGYINEQFF
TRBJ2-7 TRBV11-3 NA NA TGTGCCAGCAGCTTCTCCAGGGGAAGCTACGAGCAGTACTTC CASSFSRGSYEQYF
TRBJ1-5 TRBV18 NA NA TGTGCCAGCTCGGTATCCAGGGATCAGCCCCAGCATTTT CASSVSRDQPQHF
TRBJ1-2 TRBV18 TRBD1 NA TGTGCCAGCTCACCCGGGACAGGGGGAGATGGCTACACCTTC CASSPGTGGDGYTF
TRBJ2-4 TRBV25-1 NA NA TGTGCCAGCCAGGACAGTCTTATAGCCAAAAACATTCAGTACTTC CASQDSLIAKNIQYF
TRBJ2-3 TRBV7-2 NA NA TGTGCCAGCAGCTTAGTGCTATGGACTTACACAGATACGCAGTATTTT CASSLVLWTYTDTQYF
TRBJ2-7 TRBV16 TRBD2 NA TGTGCCAGCAGCCTACCCACTAGCGGGCTCTCCTACGAGCAGTACTTC CASSLPTSGLSYEQYF
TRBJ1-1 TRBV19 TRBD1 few TGTGCCAGTAGTATTAATTGGGGACAGGGATCTCGCACTGAAGCTTTCTTT CASSINWGQGSRTEAFF
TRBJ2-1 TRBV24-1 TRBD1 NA TGTGCCACCAGTGACCGGACAGGGGTTACTGAGCAGTTCTTC CATSDRTGVTEQFF
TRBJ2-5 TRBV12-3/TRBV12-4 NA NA TGTGCCAGCAGTCTTAGTTGGGAGACCCAGTACTTC CASSLSWETQYF